This entry is about one TCR beta chain. This record comes from a study of cytomegalovirus exposure and HLA in healthy donors. Both 60 Vbeta primers and 13 Jbeta primers went into the PCR. Clones were sequenced by immunoSEQ multiplex PCR, and TCRdb holds only the in-frame ones, with some missing. The sample yields approximately 190,000 clones, roughly 81% seen once. This CDR3 has 17 residues. V trimming: 4 bases; J trimming: 9 bases; junction bases outside the gene matches: 10. CDR1 is SGHDN and CDR2 is FVKESK in the germline V gene. The sample taken for sequencing was PBMCs. The chain is built from TRBV14 and TRBJ2-4, with 15 bases lining up with TRBD2. This receptor was taken from a woman in her twenties or thirties in good health and CMV-seropositive. In nucleotides, the CDR3 is TGTGCCAGCAGCCGGACTAGCGGGGGGGCCTCTCCAAGCATTCAGTACTTC. Translated: CASSRTSGGASPSIQYF. Full variable domain (rest looked up from reference TRBV14 and TRBJ2-4): EAGVTQFPSHSVIEKGQTVTLRCDPISGHDNLYWYRRVMGKEIKFLLHFVKESKQDESGMPNNRFLAERTGGTYSTLKVQPAELEDSGVYFCASSRTSGGASPSIQYFGAGTRLSVL.